This is a list of T cell receptor beta chains from one sample in a study of human T cells and chemical hapten exposure. TCRdb re-analysed the RACE reads in MiXCR, keeping a single row per CDR3 protein. The table includes around 120,000 distinct CDR3 sequences, approximately 14% detected once. The starting material was whole blood, obtained in connection with sensitization to the hapten diphenylcyclopropenone (DPC). Receptors originate from a man younger than 35 with alopecia areata. Some clones in this sample may be carry-over from other donors' samples. Each CDR3 is given with its conserved first and last residue. Each record gives: clone size, J gene, V gene, D gene, CDR3 DNA, CDR3 protein. The D gene is left open where the match is weak. Rows may omit the clone size; those that give it use once, few, many or a size class.

clone_size: NA
j_call: TRBJ1-4
v_call: TRBV5-5
d_call: TRBD1
cdr3_nt: TGTGCCAGCAACGGAGACAGGGGCAGGGAAAAACTGTTTTTT
cdr3_aa: CASNGDRGREKLFF

clone_size: NA
j_call: TRBJ2-3
v_call: TRBV20-1
d_call: TRBD2
cdr3_nt: TGCAGTGCTAGGGCTAGCGGTCCCACAGATACGCAGTATTTT
cdr3_aa: CSARASGPTDTQYF

clone_size: few
j_call: TRBJ2-2
v_call: TRBV5-1
d_call: TRBD1
cdr3_nt: TGCGCCAGCAGCTTACACCCGACAGGACAGGACACCGGGGAGCTGTTTTTT
cdr3_aa: CASSLHPTGQDTGELFF

clone_size: NA
j_call: TRBJ2-5
v_call: TRBV12-5
d_call: NA
cdr3_nt: TGTGCTAGTGGCCCTGGGGAGACCCAGTACTTC
cdr3_aa: CASGPGETQYF

clone_size: many
j_call: TRBJ1-2
v_call: TRBV7-9
d_call: NA
cdr3_nt: TGTGCCAGCAGCTTAGAGAACAGAGATGGCTACACCTTC
cdr3_aa: CASSLENRDGYTF

clone_size: NA
j_call: TRBJ1-5
v_call: TRBV29-1
d_call: TRBD1
cdr3_nt: TGCAGCGTGTTCACAGGGGATGGCAATCAGCCCCAGCATTTT
cdr3_aa: CSVFTGDGNQPQHF

clone_size: many
j_call: TRBJ1-2
v_call: TRBV4-3
d_call: TRBD1
cdr3_nt: TGCGCCAGCAGCCAAGCAAGGGACAGTCGATTCTATGGCTACACCTTC
cdr3_aa: CASSQARDSRFYGYTF

clone_size: few
j_call: TRBJ1-5
v_call: TRBV4-3
d_call: TRBD1
cdr3_nt: TGCGCCAGCAGCCAAGGAGACAGGGGGGATCAGCCCCAGCATTTT
cdr3_aa: CASSQGDRGDQPQHF

clone_size: few
j_call: TRBJ2-1
v_call: TRBV5-1
d_call: TRBD1
cdr3_nt: TGCGCCAGCAGCTTGGTACAGGGGGGAAAGTTCTTC
cdr3_aa: CASSLVQGGKFF

clone_size: NA
j_call: TRBJ2-3
v_call: TRBV7-9
d_call: NA
cdr3_nt: TGTGCCAGCAGCTTAAATACGCAGTATTTT
cdr3_aa: CASSLNTQYF